The T cell receptor (beta chain) described here comes from a study of control samples from healthy donors and cancer patients. TCRdb's copy holds only in-frame clones and misses some; the assay was immunoSEQ multiplex PCR. The table shows 90,000 to 100,000 clones, with about 81% occurring only once. The CDR3 contains 14 residues. The junction had 5 bases not matched to a gene; V was cut back by 6 bases and J by 4 bases. CDR1 and CDR2 (germline): MNHEY, SVGAGI. Sequencing was carried out using PBMCs. The chain carries TRBV6-5 and TRBJ1-2, with TRBD1 matching over 10 bases. The clonotype comes from a man between 65 and 79 years old with lung cancer. CDR3 loop: CASRRQGAGYGYTF. The CDR3 DNA sequence: TGTGCCAGCAGAAGACAGGGGGCGGGCTATGGCTACACCTTC.